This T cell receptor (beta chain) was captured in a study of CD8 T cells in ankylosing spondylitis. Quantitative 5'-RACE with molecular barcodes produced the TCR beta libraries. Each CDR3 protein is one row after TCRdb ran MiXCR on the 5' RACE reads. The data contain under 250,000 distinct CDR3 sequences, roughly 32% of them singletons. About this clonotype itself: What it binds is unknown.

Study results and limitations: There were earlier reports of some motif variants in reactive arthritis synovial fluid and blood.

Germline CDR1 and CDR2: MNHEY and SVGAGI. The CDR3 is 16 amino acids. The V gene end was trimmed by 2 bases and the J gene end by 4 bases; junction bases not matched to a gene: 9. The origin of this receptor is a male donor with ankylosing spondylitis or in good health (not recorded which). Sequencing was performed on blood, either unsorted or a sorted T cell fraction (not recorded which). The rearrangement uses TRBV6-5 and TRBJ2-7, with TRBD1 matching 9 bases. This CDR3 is CASSYTGTGREYEQYF. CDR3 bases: TGTGCCAGCAGTTACACTGGGACAGGGAGGGAATACGAGCAGTACTTC.